Below, 5 T cell receptor beta chains from the same sample are listed, as sequenced in a study of blood T cell repertoires in COVID-19. Only in-frame clones appear in the TCRdb table, and some are missing; sequencing was by immunoSEQ multiplex PCR. The sample lists about 220,000 clones, around 85% seen once, with approximately 0.7% in the top ten. Sequenced sample: peripheral blood. The receptor source for this set is a middle-aged man with acute or convalescent COVID-19.

V gene TRBV6-5 combines with J gene TRBJ1-4; D is unresolved. The CDR3 is 16 amino acids. Germline V gene lookup returns CDR1 MNHEY and CDR2 SVGAGI. The V end was cut by 4 bases, the J end by 4 bases, with 16 bases between. CDR3 amino acids: CASSSLGWEVNEKLFF. DNA of the CDR3: TGTGCCAGCAGTTCCCTAGGGTGGGAGGTTAATGAAAAACTGTTTTTT.

There are a few counts of this clone. The chain has TRBV7-9 and TRBJ2-7, with a weak D call TRBD1 (6 bases). V dropped 4 bases and J dropped 2 bases, with 9 bases sitting between them. Germline V gene sequence: CDR1 SEHNR, CDR2 FQNEAQ (reference sequence). This CDR3 is built from 13 residues. The CDR3 sequence: CASSSTGTYEQYF. For the CDR3, the DNA is TGTGCCAGCAGCTCGACAGGTACCTACGAGCAGTACTTC.

Comments on this clone: This sample also contains other DNA sequences that code for the same CDR3. J is TRBJ2-7 and V is TRBV30; 10 positions match TRBD1. The CDR3 extends over 13 amino acids. V lost 3 bases and J lost 3; bases outside the gene matches: 2. From germline, CDR1 is GTSNPN and CDR2 SVGIG (reference sequence). In nucleotides, the CDR3 is TGTGCCTGGAGCTGGACAGGGGGCTACGAGCAGTACTTC. Its protein is CAWSWTGGYEQYF.

The J gene is TRBJ2-5, the V gene TRBV4-2, with D possibly matching TRBD2 (6 bases). CDR3 length: 16 amino acids. With 1 base removed from V and 2 bases from J, the gap between germline ends came to 14 bases. The germline CDR1 and CDR2 sequences are LGHNA and YNFKEQ. CDR3 sequence: CASSQAEAGLQETQYF. DNA for the CDR3: TGTGCCAGCAGCCAAGCAGAAGCGGGCCTACAAGAGACCCAGTACTTC.

V gene TRBV19 combines with J gene TRBJ2-7, with a weak D call TRBD2 (6 bases). This CDR3 has 15 amino acids. The V gene lost 3 bases and the J gene lost 3 bases, with 15 bases spanning the gap. Looked up from germline, CDR1 is LNHDA and CDR2 is SQIVND (reference sequence). CDR3 protein: CASSIAGSTLYEQYF. CDR3 DNA sequence: TGTGCCAGTAGTATCGCCGGGAGTACTCTCTACGAGCAGTACTTC.